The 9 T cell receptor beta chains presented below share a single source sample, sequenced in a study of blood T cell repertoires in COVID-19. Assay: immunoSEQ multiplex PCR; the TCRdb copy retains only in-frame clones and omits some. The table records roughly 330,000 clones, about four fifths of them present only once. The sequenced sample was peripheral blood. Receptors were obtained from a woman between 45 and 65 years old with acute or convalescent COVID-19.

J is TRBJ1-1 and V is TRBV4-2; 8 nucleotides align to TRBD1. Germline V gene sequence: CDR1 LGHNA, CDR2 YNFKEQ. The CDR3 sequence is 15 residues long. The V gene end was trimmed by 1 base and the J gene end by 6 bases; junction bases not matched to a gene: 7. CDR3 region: CASSQGVGTGAEAFF. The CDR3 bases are TGTGCCAGCAGCCAAGGAGTCGGGACAGGCGCTGAAGCTTTCTTT.

CDR3 DNA sequence: TGCAGTGTTTTGCGAGGCGAGACCCAGTACTTC. Amino acid sequence: CSVLRGETQYF. V usage is TRBV20-1 and J usage is TRBJ2-5, with D unclear. This CDR3 has 11 residues. V was cut by 7 bases and J by 5 bases, with 11 bases left in between. The germline gives CDR1 DFQATT, CDR2 SNEGSKA (reference sequence).

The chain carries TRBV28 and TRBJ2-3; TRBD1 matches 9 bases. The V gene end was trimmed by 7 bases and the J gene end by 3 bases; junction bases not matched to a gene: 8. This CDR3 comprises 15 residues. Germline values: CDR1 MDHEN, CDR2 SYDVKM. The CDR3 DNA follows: TGTGCCAGCAAGCAGAGACAGGGGGAAACAGATACGCAGTATTTT. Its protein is CASKQRQGETDTQYF.

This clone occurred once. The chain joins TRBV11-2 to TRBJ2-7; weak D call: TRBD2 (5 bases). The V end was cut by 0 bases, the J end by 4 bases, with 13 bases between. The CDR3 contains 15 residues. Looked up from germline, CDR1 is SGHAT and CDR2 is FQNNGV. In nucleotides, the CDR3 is TGTGCCAGCAGCTTAGATCCAGCGGCAGCGTACGAGCAGTACTTC. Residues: CASSLDPAAAYEQYF.

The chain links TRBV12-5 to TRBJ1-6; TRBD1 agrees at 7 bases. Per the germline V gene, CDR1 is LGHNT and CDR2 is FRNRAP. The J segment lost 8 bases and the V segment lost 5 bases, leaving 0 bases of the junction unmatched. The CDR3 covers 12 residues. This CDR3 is CASGQGDSPLHF. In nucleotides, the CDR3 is TGTGCTAGTGGTCAGGGGGATTCACCCCTCCACTTT. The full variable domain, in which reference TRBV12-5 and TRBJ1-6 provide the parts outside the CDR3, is DARVTQTPRHKVTEMGQEVTMRCQPILGHNTVFWYRQTMMQGLELLAYFRNRAPLDDSGMPKDRFSAEMPDATLATLKIQPSEPRDSAVYFCASGQGDSPLHFGNGTRLTVT.

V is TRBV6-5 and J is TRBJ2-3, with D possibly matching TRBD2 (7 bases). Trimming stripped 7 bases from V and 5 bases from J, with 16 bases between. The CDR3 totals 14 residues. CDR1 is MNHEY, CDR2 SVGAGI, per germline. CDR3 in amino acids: CASNRRGAGDTQYF. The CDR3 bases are TGTGCCAGCAACCGACGGGGGGCAGGAGATACGCAGTATTTT.

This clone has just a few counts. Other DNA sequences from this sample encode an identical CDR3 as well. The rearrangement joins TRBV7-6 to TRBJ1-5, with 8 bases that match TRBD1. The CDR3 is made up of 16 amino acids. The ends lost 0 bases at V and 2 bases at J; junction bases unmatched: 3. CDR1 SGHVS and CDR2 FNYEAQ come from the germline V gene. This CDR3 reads CASSLAAGQGNQPQHF. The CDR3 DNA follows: TGTGCCAGCAGCTTAGCAGCGGGACAGGGCAATCAGCCCCAGCATTTT.

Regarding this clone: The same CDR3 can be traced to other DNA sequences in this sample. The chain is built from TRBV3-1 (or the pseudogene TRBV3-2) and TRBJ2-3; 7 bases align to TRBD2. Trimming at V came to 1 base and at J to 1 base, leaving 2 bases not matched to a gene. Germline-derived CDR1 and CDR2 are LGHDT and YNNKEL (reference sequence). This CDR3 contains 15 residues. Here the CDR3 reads CASSQAGGGTDTQYF. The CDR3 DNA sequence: TGTGCCAGCAGCCAAGCGGGAGGCGGCACAGATACGCAGTATTTT.

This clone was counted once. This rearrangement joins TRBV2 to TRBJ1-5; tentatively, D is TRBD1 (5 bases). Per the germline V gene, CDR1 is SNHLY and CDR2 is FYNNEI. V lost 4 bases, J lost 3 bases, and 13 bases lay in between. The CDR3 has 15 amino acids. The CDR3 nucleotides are TGTGCCAGCAGTGTAGGGGCAGCGAACAATCAGCCCCAGCATTTT. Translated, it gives CASSVGAANNQPQHF.